Sequencing of this T cell receptor (beta chain) was carried out in a study of blood T cell repertoires in COVID-19. Study context: Italy, Spain and the United States were the sources of the convalescent and acute COVID-19 samples.

Per germline, CDR1 MDHEN and CDR2 SYDVKM. Deletions cut 8 bases from V and 5 bases from J, with 18 bases between. The CDR3 consists of 14 residues. This clone was seen just once. Original processing notes: Reference gene primer amplification in the assay estimated nucleated cell counts. The table came from immunoSEQ multiplex PCR; TCRdb's copy has only in-frame clones and leaves some out. That table is the source of V, J and clone size, and D and trimming were worked out from the DNA. Among about 94,000 clones listed, roughly 70% were seen once. This chain joins TRBV28 and TRBJ1-2, with TRBD1 as a possible D gene (5 bases). The sequenced material came from peripheral blood. The receptor comes from a man in his sixties or seventies with COVID-19, enrolled during active disease. CDR3 region: CASGDPGRRYGYTF. The CDR3 coding sequence is TGTGCCAGCGGTGATCCAGGGAGGAGGTATGGCTACACCTTC.